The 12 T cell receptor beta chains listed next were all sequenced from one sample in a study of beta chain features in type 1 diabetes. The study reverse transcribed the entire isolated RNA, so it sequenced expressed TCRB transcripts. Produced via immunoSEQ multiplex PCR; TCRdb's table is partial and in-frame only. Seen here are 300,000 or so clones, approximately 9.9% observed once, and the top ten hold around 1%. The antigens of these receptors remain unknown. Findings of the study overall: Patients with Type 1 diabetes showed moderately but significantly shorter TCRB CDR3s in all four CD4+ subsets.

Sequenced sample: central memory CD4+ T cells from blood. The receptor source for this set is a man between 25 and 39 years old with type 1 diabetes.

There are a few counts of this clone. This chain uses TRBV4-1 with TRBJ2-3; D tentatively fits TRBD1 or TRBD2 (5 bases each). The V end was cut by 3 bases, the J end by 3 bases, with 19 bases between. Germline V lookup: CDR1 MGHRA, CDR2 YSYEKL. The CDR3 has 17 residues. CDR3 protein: CASSQSPPGTATDTQYF. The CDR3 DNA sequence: TGCGCCAGCAGCCAGTCCCCCCCGGGGACCGCTACAGATACGCAGTATTTT.

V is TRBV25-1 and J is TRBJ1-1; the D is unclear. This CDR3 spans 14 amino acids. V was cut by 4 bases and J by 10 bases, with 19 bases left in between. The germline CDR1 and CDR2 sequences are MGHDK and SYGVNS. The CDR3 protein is CASSGERAKVGAFF. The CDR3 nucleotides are TGTGCCAGCAGTGGGGAGAGGGCTAAAGTAGGAGCTTTCTTT.

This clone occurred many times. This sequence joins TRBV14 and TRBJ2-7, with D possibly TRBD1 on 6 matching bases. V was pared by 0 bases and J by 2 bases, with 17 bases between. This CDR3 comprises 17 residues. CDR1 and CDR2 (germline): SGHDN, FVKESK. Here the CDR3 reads CASSQDRPGAGAYEQYF. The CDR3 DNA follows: TGTGCCAGCAGCCAAGATCGCCCAGGGGCAGGGGCCTACGAGCAGTACTTC. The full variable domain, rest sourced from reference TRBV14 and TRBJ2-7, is EAGVTQFPSHSVIEKGQTVTLRCDPISGHDNLYWYRRVMGKEIKFLLHFVKESKQDESGMPNNRFLAERTGGTYSTLKVQPAELEDSGVYFCASSQDRPGAGAYEQYFGPGTRLTVT.

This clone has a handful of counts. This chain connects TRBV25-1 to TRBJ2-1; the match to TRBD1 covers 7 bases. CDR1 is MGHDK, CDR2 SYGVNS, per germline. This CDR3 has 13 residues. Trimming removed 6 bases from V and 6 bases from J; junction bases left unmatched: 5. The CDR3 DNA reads TGTGCCAGCAGAGCTAGACAGGGCAATGAGCAGTTCTTC. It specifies CASRARQGNEQFF.

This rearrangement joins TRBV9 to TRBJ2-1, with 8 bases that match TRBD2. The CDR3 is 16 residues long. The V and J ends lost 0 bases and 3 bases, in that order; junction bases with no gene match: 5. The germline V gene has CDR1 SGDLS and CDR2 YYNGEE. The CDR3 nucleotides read TGTGCCAGCAGCGTAGATCTGAGCGGGGGCTACAATGAGCAGTTCTTC. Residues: CASSVDLSGGYNEQFF.

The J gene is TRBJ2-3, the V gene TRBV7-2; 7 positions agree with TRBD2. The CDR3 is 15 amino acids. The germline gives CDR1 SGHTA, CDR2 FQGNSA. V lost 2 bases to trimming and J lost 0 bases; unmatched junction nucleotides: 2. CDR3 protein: CASSLPRGSTDTQYF. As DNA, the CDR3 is TGTGCCAGCAGCTTACCGCGGGGGAGCACAGATACGCAGTATTTT.

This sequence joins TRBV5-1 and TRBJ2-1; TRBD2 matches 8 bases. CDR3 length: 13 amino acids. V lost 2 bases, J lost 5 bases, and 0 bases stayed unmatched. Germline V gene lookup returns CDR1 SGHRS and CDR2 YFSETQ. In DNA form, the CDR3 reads TGCGCCAGCAGCTTACTAGCGGACAATGAGCAGTTCTTC. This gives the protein CASSLLADNEQFF.

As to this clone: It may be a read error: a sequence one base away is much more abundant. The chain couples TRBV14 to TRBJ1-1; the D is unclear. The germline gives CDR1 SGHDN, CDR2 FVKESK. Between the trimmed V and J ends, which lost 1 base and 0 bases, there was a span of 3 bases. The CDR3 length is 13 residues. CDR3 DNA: TGTGCCAGCAGCCAAGTATTGAACACTGAAGCTTTCTTT. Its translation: CASSQVLNTEAFF. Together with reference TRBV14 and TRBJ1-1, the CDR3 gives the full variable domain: EAGVTQFPSHSVIEKGQTVTLRCDPISGHDNLYWYRRVMGKEIKFLLHFVKESKQDESGMPNNRFLAERTGGTYSTLKVQPAELEDSGVYFCASSQVLNTEAFFGQGTRLTVV.

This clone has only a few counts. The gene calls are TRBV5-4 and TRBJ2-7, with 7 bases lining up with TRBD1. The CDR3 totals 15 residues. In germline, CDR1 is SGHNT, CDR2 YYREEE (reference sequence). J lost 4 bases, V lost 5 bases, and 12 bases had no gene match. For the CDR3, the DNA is TGTGCCAGCAGTTATATTACCGGGACAGATTACGAGCAGTACTTC. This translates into CASSYITGTDYEQYF.

The CDR3 region is CASIGSGYEQYF. CDR3 DNA sequence: TGTGCCAGCATAGGGAGCGGGTACGAGCAGTACTTC. The rearrangement uses TRBV28 and TRBJ2-7, with D possibly being TRBD2 (6 bases). Deletions cut 7 bases from V and 4 bases from J, with 11 bases between. Germline CDR1 reads MDHEN; CDR2 reads SYDVKM. The CDR3 sequence is 12 residues long.

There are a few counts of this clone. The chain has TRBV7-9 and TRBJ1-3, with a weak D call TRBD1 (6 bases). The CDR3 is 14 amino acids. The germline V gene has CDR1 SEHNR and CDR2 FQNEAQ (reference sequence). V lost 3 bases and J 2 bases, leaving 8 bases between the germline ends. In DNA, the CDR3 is TGTGCCAGCAGCTTGGGACACCCTGGAAACACCATATATTTT. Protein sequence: CASSLGHPGNTIYF.

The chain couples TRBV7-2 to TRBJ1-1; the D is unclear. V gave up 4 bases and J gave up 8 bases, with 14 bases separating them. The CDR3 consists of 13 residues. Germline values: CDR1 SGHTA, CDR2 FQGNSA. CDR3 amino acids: CASSSPAVGEAFF. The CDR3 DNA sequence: TGTGCCAGCAGCTCCCCCGCAGTAGGGGAAGCTTTCTTT.